This T cell receptor beta chain originates from a study of shared clonotypes between healthy human individuals. Study background: There were three CD4 naive, three CD4 memory, two CD8 naive and one CD8 memory plates per donor. General study points: Naive CD4 clonotypes overlapped across several donors at about 5.3%.

The count of this clone is one. Its target is unknown. Germline-derived CDR1 and CDR2 are SGHNT and YYREEE (reference sequence). This CDR3 comprises 14 residues. Trimming stripped 0 bases from V and 2 bases from J, with 7 bases between. Profiled with immunoSEQ multiplex PCR; TCRdb holds only in-frame clones, not every one. Of roughly 1,100,000 clones listed, about 76% are singletons. Material: memory CD4+ T cells sorted from blood. Indicated subset: CD45RA-negative fraction. The source is a man aged 18 to 35 in good health. The chain links TRBV5-4 to TRBJ2-3; unclear D gene. In DNA form, the CDR3 reads TGTGCCAGCAGCTTGGCCCAAGACACAGATACGCAGTATTTT. As protein: CASSLAQDTDTQYF.